This T cell receptor (beta chain) comes out of a study of monozygotic twins with inflammatory bowel disease. Remarks on this clonotype: What it binds is not known.

Notes on the study in general: Versus healthy twins, IBD patients showed fewer clonotypes shared with others, especially with disease activity. Those with IBD had lower TCRbeta diversity (inverse Simpson) than their healthy co-twins did.

This CDR3 has 15 residues. Germline CDR1 is SGHNT and CDR2 is YYREEE (reference sequence). Generation of cDNA took place in eight separate reactions per sample. TCRdb re-called the 5' RACE reads and catalogs CDR3 proteins one per entry, DNA excluded. The ten top clones account for around 2.5%, within a sample of over 110,000 distinct CDR3 sequences. The clonotype comes from a human donor with ulcerative colitis or Crohn's disease, or a healthy co-twin of an affected twin (not recorded which). The V and J genes are TRBV5-4 and TRBJ2-5; TCRdb designates TRBD2, a call that cannot be tested without DNA. The sample comprised blood. CDR3 loop: CASSGSGRPEETQYF.